The subject of this entry is one TCR beta chain. Authors' processing steps: Estimation of nucleated cell counts was performed using reference gene primer amplification. Sequenced by immunoSEQ multiplex PCR; TCRdb stores in-frame clones only, minus some. That table is the source of V, J and clone size, and D and trimming were worked out from the DNA. The table includes 35,000 or so clones, 85% to 90% detected once. This sample is drawn from a study of blood T cell repertoires in COVID-19. Overall study context: COVID-19 samples, acute and convalescent, were from the United States, Italy and Spain. PBMCs, B-cell-depleted T cells, or T cells were the source of the cDNA or gDNA that made up the material.

The sequence came from a man aged 70 or older with acute or convalescent COVID-19. Sequenced material: peripheral blood.

CDR3 sequence: CASSPGLARNNEQFF. The CDR3 DNA sequence: TGTGCCAGCAGCCCAGGACTAGCGCGTAACAATGAGCAGTTCTTC. The genes are TRBV7-8 and TRBJ2-1; 9 nucleotides agree with TRBD2. V lost 5 bases to trimming and J lost 5 bases; unmatched junction nucleotides: 7. The V gene's germline CDR1 is SGHVS and CDR2 FQNEAQ. The CDR3 loop spans 15 amino acids.